The T cell receptor (beta chain) described here comes from a study of tumor-infiltrating lymphocytes in primary liver carcinoma. Extraction of RNA together with DNA used about 20-34 mg of unsorted bulk tissue. Primary liver carcinomas in the patients were surgically resected. Worth noting for this clonotype: This may arise from a read error, as a much more abundant clone is one base away.

Germline V gene lookup returns CDR1 SGHRS and CDR2 YFSETQ. The CDR3 is 12 amino acids. The template, roughly 0.45 ug total RNA, yielded TCR beta cDNA made with a constant-region primer. Amplification in three nested multiplex PCR rounds with slightly modified ARM-PCR gave rise to TCR beta libraries. For roughly 10 cycles apiece, the opening two PCR rounds ran with TRBV1-TRBV30 forward primers and a C-beta reverse primer. TCRdb re-called the multiplex PCR reads with MiXCR, one entry per CDR3 protein. The sample contains 44,000 or so distinct CDR3 sequences, around 64% of which appear only once. The source is a middle-aged man with primary liver carcinoma and hepatitis B virus infection. The sample consisted of liver tumor tissue from sampling region 5. As to subset: tumor region T5, tumor centre. J is TRBJ1-6 and V is TRBV5-1, with a possible D match to TRBD1 (6 bases). The CDR3 reads CAGRGGNSPLHF. CDR3 DNA: TGCGCCGGCAGAGGGGGGAATTCACCCCTCCACTTT.